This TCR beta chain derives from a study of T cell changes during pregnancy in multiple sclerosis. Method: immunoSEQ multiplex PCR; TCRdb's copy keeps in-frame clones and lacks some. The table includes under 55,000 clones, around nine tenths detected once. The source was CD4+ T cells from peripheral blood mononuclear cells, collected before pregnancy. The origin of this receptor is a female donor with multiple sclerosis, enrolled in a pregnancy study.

CDR3 protein: CASSSGGGTYEQYF. Here the CDR3 DNA reads TGTGCCAGCAGCTCAGGGGGAGGAACCTACGAGCAGTACTTC. This sequence joins TRBV5-4 and TRBJ2-7; D might be TRBD1 (7 bases). CDR1 is SGHNT and CDR2 is YYREEE in the germline V gene (reference sequence). This CDR3 comprises 14 residues. Trimming shortened V by 3 bases and J by 2 bases, and 12 bases separated the two germline ends.